This entry lists 7 T cell receptor beta chains sequenced from one sample in a study of OX40 agonist ivuxolimab in advanced cancers. The protocol was immunoSEQ multiplex PCR, while the TCRdb copy is restricted to in-frame clones and leaves out a portion. The sample records some 96,000 clones, approximately 80% being singletons. The starting material was CD4+ or CD8+ T cells sorted from blood, obtained in a trial of the OX40 agonist ivuxolimab. These receptors were collected from an adult with an advanced solid tumor such as melanoma, head and neck, liver or kidney cancer.

The chain recombines TRBV6-5 with TRBJ1-6; 8 nucleotides agree with TRBD1. The CDR3 loop spans 16 amino acids. J lost 10 bases, V lost 0 bases, and 8 bases had no gene match. Germline V CDR1 and CDR2: MNHEY, SVGAGI. The CDR3 loop reads CASSYSMVDRVSPLHF. CDR3 nucleotides: TGTGCCAGCAGTTACTCGATGGTGGACAGGGTGTCACCCCTCCACTTT.

The chain employs TRBV7-2 and TRBJ2-2; a possible D gene is TRBD1 (6 bases). The CDR3 loop spans 16 amino acids. The ends were cut back, 6 bases at V and 4 bases at J, with 18 bases in the middle. The V gene's germline CDR1 is SGHTA and CDR2 FQGNSA. This CDR3 reads CASRGNRALGTGELFF. The CDR3 DNA follows: TGTGCCAGCAGGGGGAACAGGGCCTTAGGCACCGGGGAGCTGTTTTTT.

This clone was seen once. V usage is TRBV27 and J usage is TRBJ2-1; D might be TRBD1 or TRBD2, each matching 5 bases. CDR3 size: 16 residues. The germline gives CDR1 MNHEY, CDR2 SMNVEV (reference sequence). Trimming took off 3 bases at V and 0 bases at J, with 12 bases between the two ends. CDR3 in DNA: TGTGCCAGCAGTTTGTGGGACCCCCGCTCCTACAATGAGCAGTTCTTC. Translated, it gives CASSLWDPRSYNEQFF.

The V call is TRBV14, the J call TRBJ1-3; D remains unclear. The CDR3 is made up of 16 amino acids. Deletions cut 5 bases from V and 0 bases from J, with 14 bases between. The germline CDR1 and CDR2 sequences are SGHDN and FVKESK. CDR3: CASSENLGRSGNTIYF. CDR3 bases: TGTGCCAGCAGCGAAAATTTAGGGCGCTCTGGAAACACCATATATTTT. Combining the CDR3 with reference TRBV14 and TRBJ1-3 gives the whole variable domain EAGVTQFPSHSVIEKGQTVTLRCDPISGHDNLYWYRRVMGKEIKFLLHFVKESKQDESGMPNNRFLAERTGGTYSTLKVQPAELEDSGVYFCASSENLGRSGNTIYFGEGSWLTVV.

This rearrangement joins TRBV7-9 to TRBJ1-4; perhaps TRBD1 as D (5 bases). Trimming shortened V by 4 bases and J by 1 base, and 10 bases separated the two germline ends. CDR1 SEHNR and CDR2 FQNEAQ come from the germline V gene (reference sequence). The CDR3 totals 15 residues. CDR3 residues: CASSSRDVTNEKLFF. Written as DNA, the CDR3 is TGTGCCAGCAGCTCCCGGGACGTAACTAATGAAAAACTGTTTTTT.

This clone was observed a handful of times. The rearrangement links TRBV5-6 to TRBJ1-5; unclear D gene. The length of the CDR3 is 18 residues. V was cut by 3 bases and J by 0 bases, with 19 bases left in between. Germline V gene lookup returns CDR1 SGHDT and CDR2 YYEEEE. CDR3 nucleotides: TGTGCCAGCAGCTCATATCGCACCTCAATGATTAGCAATCAGCCCCAGCATTTT. It yields the protein CASSSYRTSMISNQPQHF.

This clone was seen only once. The chain links TRBV7-3 to TRBJ2-3, with D possibly being TRBD1 (6 bases). The CDR3 is 16 amino acids. Trimming left V 5 bases short and J 3 bases short, with 18 bases between. CDR1 and CDR2 from the germline V gene are SGHTA and FQGTGA. The CDR3 reads CASSLGAGLLTDTQYF. CDR3 in DNA: TGTGCCAGCAGCCTGGGGGCAGGGCTTTTAACAGATACGCAGTATTTT.